A single sample is the source of the 22 T cell receptor beta chains below, sequenced in a study of cytomegalovirus exposure and HLA in healthy donors. Some clones are missing from TCRdb's copy, which holds only in-frame ones; the method was immunoSEQ multiplex PCR. The sample has 150,000 to 200,000 clones; 88% are singletons. Source material: PBMCs. The receptors originated from a man between 18 and 35 years old in good health and CMV-seronegative.

The J gene is TRBJ1-5, the V gene TRBV29-1; D call uncertain. This CDR3 has 15 amino acids. The V gene lost 6 bases and the J gene lost 7 bases, with 22 bases spanning the gap. CDR1 is SQVTM and CDR2 is ANQGSEA in the germline V gene. The CDR3 loop reads CSVPTRAPSEQPQHF. The DNA for the CDR3 is TGCAGCGTCCCTACGAGGGCACCAAGCGAACAGCCCCAGCATTTT.

The genes are TRBV7-9 and TRBJ2-7; TRBD1 matches 7 bases. In germline, CDR1 is SEHNR, CDR2 FQNEAQ (reference sequence). V shed 4 bases, J shed 5 bases, and the junction held 14 bases outside the gene matches. The CDR3 has 16 amino acids. The DNA for the CDR3 is TGTGCCAGCAGCTCGAGGATCGACAGGGCGTCGGACGAGCAGTACGTC. Translated: CASSSRIDRASDEQYV.

This clone was found a few times. The genes are TRBV19 and TRBJ1-2, with 9 positions matching TRBD1. There are 14 residues in the CDR3. The germline CDR1 and CDR2 sequences are LNHDA and SQIVND (reference sequence). Trimming at V came to 4 bases and at J to 4 bases, leaving 4 bases not matched to a gene. In nucleotides, the CDR3 is TGTGCCAGTAGTACCGGGACAGGGCCCTATGGCTACACCTTC. It translates to CASSTGTGPYGYTF. Full variable domain (remainder filled in from reference TRBV19 and TRBJ1-2): DGGITQSPKYLFRKEGQNVTLSCEQNLNHDAMYWYRQDPGQGLRLIYYSQIVNDFQKGDIAEGYSVSREKKESFPLTVTSAQKNPTAFYLCASSTGTGPYGYTFGSGTRLTVV.

This chain joins TRBV10-3 and TRBJ1-5; perhaps TRBD1 as D (5 bases). Germline-derived CDR1 and CDR2 are ENHRY and SYGVKD. The CDR3 consists of 12 residues. V lost 6 bases and J lost 3, with 6 bases in between. CDR3 sequence (DNA): TGTGCCATCAGGGACATCAATCAGCCCCAGCATTTT. Its translation: CAIRDINQPQHF.

The chain employs TRBV5-1 and TRBJ2-1, with 9 bases aligning to TRBD1. V dropped 9 bases and J dropped 9; count of bases not matched to a gene: 16. Per germline, CDR1 SGHRS and CDR2 YFSETQ. The CDR3 contains 15 residues. As DNA, the CDR3 is TGCGCCACCGACCCGGGACAGGGTCGGCTCGGTGAGCAGTTCTTC. The encoded protein is CATDPGQGRLGEQFF.

Only one count was recorded for this clone. Written as DNA, the CDR3 is TGTGCCAGTATCGGCCGGGGTGAAAAACTGTTTTTT. Its translation is CASIGRGEKLFF. The chain uses TRBV19 and TRBJ1-4; D ambiguous. This CDR3 has 12 amino acids. CDR1 is LNHDA, CDR2 SQIVND, per germline (reference sequence). Trimming cost V 7 bases and J 7 bases, with 10 bases left between them.

V gene TRBV7-8 combines with J gene TRBJ1-1, with D uncertain. With 2 bases removed from V and 2 bases from J, the gap between germline ends came to 6 bases. The germline CDR1 and CDR2 sequences are SGHVS and FQNEAQ. CDR3 length: 13 amino acids. In nucleotides, the CDR3 is TGTGCCAGCAGCTTAACGGGTAACACTGAAGCTTTCTTT. Its protein product is CASSLTGNTEAFF.

This clone was counted once. This chain links TRBV5-1 with TRBJ2-7; 10 nucleotides align to TRBD1. Germline values: CDR1 SGHRS, CDR2 YFSETQ. V lost 5 bases, J lost 5 bases, and 16 bases stayed unmatched. This CDR3 contains 17 residues. CDR3 amino acids: CASRRTGQGIRSDEQYF. CDR3 coding DNA: TGCGCCAGCAGACGAACGGGACAGGGGATTAGGTCGGACGAGCAGTACTTC. The full variable domain, with the rest looked up from reference TRBV5-1 and TRBJ2-7, is KAGVTQTPRYLIKTRGQQVTLSCSPISGHRSVSWYQQTPGQGLQFLFEYFSETQRNKGNFPGRFSGRQFSNSRSEMNVSTLELGDSALYLCASRRTGQGIRSDEQYFGPGTRLTVT.

This chain connects TRBV2 to TRBJ1-5; maybe TRBD1 (6 bases). The CDR3 runs 15 residues. V gave up 3 bases and J gave up 2 bases, with 11 bases separating them. Germline V gives CDR1 SNHLY, CDR2 FYNNEI. CDR3 sequence (DNA): TGTGCCAGCAGTGATTCCAGGGGCGGCAATCAGCCCCAGCATTTT. Its protein product is CASSDSRGGNQPQHF.

This chain uses TRBV7-9 with TRBJ2-7; TRBD2 matches at 8 bases. CDR1 is SEHNR and CDR2 is FQNEAQ in the germline V gene (reference sequence). V shed 5 bases and J 0 bases; nucleotides not matched to a gene: 12. The CDR3 spans 17 residues. The CDR3 DNA follows: TGTGCCAGCAGCCCCCGTCGGAAGCGGGAGTTCTCCTACGAGCAGTACGTC. Its protein is CASSPRRKREFSYEQYV.

The rearrangement links TRBV2 to TRBJ2-4, with 9 bases that match TRBD2. This CDR3 region has 12 residues. CDR1 is SNHLY and CDR2 is FYNNEI in the germline V gene. J lost 7 bases, V lost 5 bases, and 0 bases had no gene match. The CDR3 DNA reads as TGTGCCAGCAGTAGCGGGGGGAACATTCAGTACTTC. Encoded protein: CASSSGGNIQYF.

The rearrangement links TRBV2 to TRBJ1-1; TRBD1 might be the D (6 bases). This CDR3 region has 16 residues. The V end was cut by 3 bases, the J end by 1 base, with 15 bases between. Germline lookup yields CDR1 SNHLY and CDR2 FYNNEI. The DNA for the CDR3 is TGTGCCAGCAGTGACCATCCCGGGACAAGGAACACTGAAGCTTTCTTT. Encoded protein: CASSDHPGTRNTEAFF.

This chain links TRBV6-6 with TRBJ2-1; 10 bases are shared with TRBD1. The CDR3 runs 14 residues. V shed 6 bases, J shed 8 bases, and the junction held 7 bases outside the gene matches. Germline V lookup: CDR1 MNHNY, CDR2 SVGAGI (reference sequence). CDR3 loop: CASSLGQGGDEQFF. In nucleotides, the CDR3 is TGTGCCAGCAGCCTTGGACAGGGGGGGGATGAGCAGTTCTTC.

The chain joins TRBV11-2 to TRBJ1-2; perhaps TRBD1 as D (5 bases). V was trimmed by 5 bases and J by 5 bases, leaving 12 bases between them. Germline V gene lookup returns CDR1 SGHAT and CDR2 FQNNGV. CDR3 length: 13 amino acids. Here the CDR3 reads CASSLQGRYGYTF. In nucleotides, the CDR3 is TGTGCCAGCAGCCTCCAGGGAAGATATGGCTACACCTTC.

The genes are TRBV4-3 and TRBJ1-1; no firm D call. The CDR3 has 13 residues. Germline CDR1 LGHNA, CDR2 YSLEER. Trimming pared 1 base from V and 5 bases from J, leaving 8 bases between. CDR3 loop: CASSQGWETEAFF. In DNA, the CDR3 is TGCGCCAGCAGCCAAGGATGGGAGACTGAAGCTTTCTTT.

V usage is TRBV4-1 and J usage is TRBJ1-3; no clear D. This CDR3 region has 18 residues. CDR1 MGHRA and CDR2 YSYEKL come from the germline V gene. V lost 0 bases and J 1 base, leaving 16 bases between the germline ends. The CDR3 region is CASSQEGGWLRSGNTIYF. The CDR3 nucleotides read TGCGCCAGCAGCCAAGAGGGCGGGTGGCTGAGGTCTGGAAACACCATATATTTT.

V is TRBV18 and J is TRBJ1-1; weak D call: TRBD1 (6 bases). Trimming removed 0 bases at V and 0 bases at J, with 14 bases between. The germline CDR1 and CDR2 sequences are KGHSH and LQKENI. This CDR3 region has 17 residues. The CDR3 here is CASSPPGAKIMNTEAFF. CDR3 coding DNA: TGTGCCAGCTCACCACCGGGGGCGAAAATCATGAACACTGAAGCTTTCTTT. The whole variable domain, filled in from reference TRBV18 and TRBJ1-1, reads NAGVMQNPRHLVRRRGQEARLRCSPMKGHSHVYWYRQLPEEGLKFMVYLQKENIIDESGMPKERFSAEFPKEGPSILRIQQVVRGDSAAYFCASSPPGAKIMNTEAFFGQGTRLTVV.

This clone appeared once. The chain is built from TRBV13 and TRBJ1-2; D might be TRBD1 (6 bases). The CDR3 contains 14 residues. CDR1 and CDR2 from the germline V gene are PRHDT and FYEKMQ (reference sequence). The V and J ends lost 8 bases and 7 bases respectively, with 20 bases between them. The CDR3 here is CASHSGRGTSGYTF. The CDR3 DNA sequence: TGTGCCAGCCATTCGGGCAGGGGAACGTCTGGCTACACCTTC.

This clone was counted a single time. The V gene is TRBV18, the J gene TRBJ2-3, with D possibly matching TRBD2 (6 bases). The CDR3 spans 14 residues. In germline, CDR1 is KGHSH, CDR2 LQKENI. Trimming pared 3 bases from V and 4 bases from J, leaving 11 bases between. The CDR3 bases are TGTGCCAGCTCACCCCGGGACTTCTCAGATACGCAGTATTTT. Encoded protein: CASSPRDFSDTQYF.

The chain combines TRBV6-5 with TRBJ2-7; 8 bases are shared with TRBD2. This CDR3 comprises 15 residues. Trimming took 1 base from V and 5 from J; bases not matched to a gene: 7. The germline gives CDR1 MNHEY, CDR2 SVGAGI. The CDR3 DNA reads TGTGCCAGCAGTTACTTTGGCGGGAGGAAAAACGAGCAGTACTTC. Amino acids: CASSYFGGRKNEQYF.

The rearrangement uses TRBV18 and TRBJ2-1, with 14 bases fitting TRBD2. The J segment lost 3 bases and the V segment lost 1 base, leaving 2 bases of the junction unmatched. Germline V gene sequence: CDR1 KGHSH, CDR2 LQKENI. CDR3 length: 17 residues. CDR3 in DNA: TGTGCCAGCTCACCACGACTAGCGGGGGGGCGCTACAATGAGCAGTTCTTC. Amino acid sequence: CASSPRLAGGRYNEQFF.

The chain carries TRBV11-3 and TRBJ2-7; possible D gene TRBD2, 6 bases. V shed 3 bases and J shed 6 bases, with 12 bases lying between them. This CDR3 has 13 residues. Germline V gene lookup returns CDR1 SGHNT and CDR2 YENEEA. CDR3 DNA sequence: TGTGCCAGCAGCTTTTCCGGGGGTGGCGAGCAGTACTTC. Translated, it gives CASSFSGGGEQYF.